The following is a T cell receptor beta chain sequence with its context. This entry comes from a study of blood T cell repertoires in COVID-19. Generated by immunoSEQ multiplex PCR, the TCRdb table keeps only in-frame clones and is missing some. The sample contains about 390,000 clones, 85% to 90% of which appear only once. Germline CDR1 is SGHTA and CDR2 is FQGNSA. V shed 7 bases and J shed 0 bases, with 9 bases lying between them. The CDR3 totals 13 residues. This chain connects TRBV7-2 to TRBJ1-2; no reliable D call. The specimen was PBMCs or T cells enriched from blood (not recorded which). The origin of this receptor is a woman between 45 and 65 years old who had recovered from COVID-19. The CDR3 loop reads CASTPVPNYGYTF. The DNA of the CDR3 is TGTGCCAGCACCCCAGTCCCTAACTATGGCTACACCTTC. Variable domain in full (rest from reference TRBV7-2 and TRBJ1-2): GAGVSQSPSNKVTEKGKDVELRCDPISGHTALYWYRQSLGQGLEFLIYFQGNSAPDKSGLPSDRFSAERTGGSVSTLTIQRTQQEDSAVYLCASTPVPNYGYTFGSGTRLTVV.